This entry features one T cell receptor (beta chain) sequence. The V and J ends lost 3 bases and 8 bases, in that order; junction bases with no gene match: 5. CDR1 SGDLS and CDR2 YYNGEE come from the germline V gene. This CDR3 is built from 15 residues. These data are taken from a study of blood T cell repertoires in COVID-19. Turning to the study itself: There were acute and convalescent COVID-19 samples, and they came from the United States, Italy and Spain. The analysed material was cDNA or gDNA that came from T cells, B-cell-depleted T cells, or PBMCs.

Here immunoSEQ multiplex PCR was the method, and the copy in TCRdb shows in-frame clones only, minus some. The sample yields fewer than 250,000 clones, 80% to 90% seen once. This clonotype was sampled from a woman aged 40-49 years with active or convalescent COVID-19. The sequenced sample consisted of peripheral blood. The rearrangement uses TRBV9 and TRBJ1-4; TRBD1 matches at 12 bases. CDR3 DNA sequence: TGTGCCAGCAGCGACCGAGGGACAGGGGGCGAAAAACTGTTTTTT. It translates to CASSDRGTGGEKLFF.